A single sample gave rise to the 23 T cell receptor beta chains below, sequenced in a study of T cell responses to AZD1222 COVID-19 vaccine. TCRdb's table, derived via immunoSEQ multiplex PCR, lists solely in-frame clones and lacks some. This sample has about 170,000 clones, with 90% found just once. Here the sequenced sample was peripheral blood, taken on day 0 of AZD1222 vaccination. All receptors derive from an adult in good health.

The chain couples TRBV4-1 to TRBJ2-7; 9 bases line up with TRBD2. The ends lost 0 bases at V and 2 bases at J; junction bases unmatched: 8. This CDR3 has 17 residues. Germline CDR1 is MGHRA and CDR2 is YSYEKL. The CDR3 nucleotides are TGCGCCAGCAGCCAAGAATCCAGCGGGGGGCGTACCTACGAGCAGTACTTC. It yields the protein CASSQESSGGRTYEQYF.

This chain joins TRBV5-4 and TRBJ2-7; D remains unclear. Germline lookup yields CDR1 SGHNT and CDR2 YYREEE (reference sequence). The CDR3 is 11 residues long. The V gene lost 3 bases and the J gene lost 2 bases, with 3 bases spanning the gap. The CDR3 DNA follows: TGTGCCAGCAGCTATGCCTACGAGCAGTACTTC. The encoded protein is CASSYAYEQYF.

V and J are TRBV5-1 and TRBJ1-2, with D possibly matching TRBD1 (6 bases). V gave up 4 bases and J gave up 1 base, with 23 bases separating them. The CDR3 length is 18 residues. Germline values: CDR1 SGHRS, CDR2 YFSETQ. The DNA of the CDR3 is TGCGCCAGCAGCCCTGGGGGGGGGCGCCTAGATTTTAACTATGGCTACACCTTC. Residues: CASSPGGGRLDFNYGYTF.

The chain carries TRBV30 and TRBJ1-6; D is perhaps TRBD1 (5 bases). V was cut by 5 bases and J by 2 bases, with 7 bases left in between. In germline, CDR1 is GTSNPN, CDR2 SVGIG (reference sequence). The CDR3 length is 13 residues. CDR3 amino acids: CAWGTAYNSPLHF. CDR3 bases: TGTGCCTGGGGGACCGCCTATAATTCACCCCTCCACTTT.

The CDR3 bases are TGTGCCAGCAGCTTAGGGGGAGGGAGAGGTAATCAGCCCCAGCATTTT. Translation: CASSLGGGRGNQPQHF. V usage is TRBV7-2 and J usage is TRBJ1-5; D is undetermined. CDR1 is SGHTA, CDR2 FQGNSA, per germline. Trimming pared 1 base from V and 4 bases from J, leaving 14 bases between. CDR3 size: 16 residues.

In DNA, the CDR3 is TGCGCCAGCAGCGGGTCAGGGCCGGCCGGTACCCTCCACTTT. This codes for CASSGSGPAGTLHF. V is TRBV5-1 and J is TRBJ1-6; a weak D match, TRBD1 (5 bases). Germline V gene data show CDR1 as SGHRS and CDR2 as YFSETQ. Deletions cut 4 bases from V and 14 bases from J, with 19 bases between. This CDR3 is 14 amino acids long.

The V call is TRBV28, the J call TRBJ2-2, with TRBD2 identical over 7 bases. Germline lookup yields CDR1 MDHEN and CDR2 SYDVKM. The V and J ends lost 3 bases and 3 bases, in that order; junction bases with no gene match: 7. The CDR3 sequence is 16 residues long. CDR3 sequence reads: CASSLQGRGYTGELFF. The CDR3 coding sequence is TGTGCCAGCAGTTTGCAAGGGCGGGGGTACACCGGGGAGCTGTTTTTT.

The chain employs TRBV6-5 and TRBJ1-2; D unresolved. Trimming took off 9 bases at V and 7 bases at J, with 15 bases between the two ends. Germline values: CDR1 MNHEY, CDR2 SVGAGI. CDR3 length: 12 amino acids. CDR3: CASSDWNSGYTF. The CDR3 region has the DNA TGTGCCAGTTCGGACTGGAATAGTGGCTACACCTTC.

The chain couples TRBV23-1 to TRBJ1-5, with TRBD1 as a possible D gene (5 bases). TRBV23-1 belongs to the ORF category, with a function that is uncertain. V was clipped by 4 bases and J by 7 bases, with 17 bases between them. The CDR3 totals 15 residues. CDR3 loop: CASSPKQAPRQPQHF. The CDR3 DNA follows: TGCGCCAGCAGTCCGAAACAGGCCCCTCGACAGCCCCAGCATTTT.

The chain carries TRBV6-4 and TRBJ2-7, with 11 bases that match TRBD1. The V gene's germline CDR1 is MRHNA and CDR2 SNTAGT. The ends lost 5 bases at V and 2 bases at J; junction bases unmatched: 2. The CDR3 is 14 residues long. This CDR3 is CASSRTGGTYEQYF. DNA for the CDR3: TGTGCCAGCAGTAGGACAGGGGGCACCTACGAGCAGTACTTC.

The chain carries TRBV9 and TRBJ1-2; TRBD1 is a possible D gene (5 bases). The CDR3 sequence is 17 residues long. The germline V gene has CDR1 SGDLS and CDR2 YYNGEE. Trimming left V 3 bases short and J 0 bases short, with 18 bases between. CDR3 residues: CASSGRVMGPSNYGYTF. DNA of the CDR3: TGTGCCAGCAGCGGTAGGGTAATGGGACCCTCTAACTATGGCTACACCTTC.

This chain joins TRBV6-5 and TRBJ1-5, with D unresolved. The CDR3 has 11 residues. V was cut by 8 bases and J by 5 bases, with 7 bases left in between. Germline V gives CDR1 MNHEY, CDR2 SVGAGI. The CDR3: CASGRYQPQHF. DNA for the CDR3: TGTGCCAGCGGTCGCTATCAGCCCCAGCATTTT.

This chain links TRBV6-4 with TRBJ1-5; weak D call: TRBD1 (5 bases). This CDR3 is 21 amino acids long. V shed 0 bases and J shed 0 bases, with 24 bases lying between them. Germline lookup yields CDR1 MRHNA and CDR2 SNTAGT. CDR3 region: CASSDSTRLRDVEFSNQPQHF. CDR3 DNA sequence: TGTGCCAGCAGTGACTCGACTCGACTCCGGGACGTAGAGTTTAGCAATCAGCCCCAGCATTTT.

The chain's CDR3 is CASSLEYDYLNTGELFF. For the CDR3, the DNA is TGTGCCAGCAGCTTAGAGTATGACTACCTAAACACCGGGGAGCTGTTTTTT. The J gene is TRBJ2-2, the V gene TRBV11-3, with D maybe TRBD2 (5 bases). The ends were cut back, 0 bases at V and 2 bases at J, with 13 bases in the middle. CDR1 SGHNT and CDR2 YENEEA come from the germline V gene. The CDR3 runs to 17 residues.

The chain links TRBV28 to TRBJ2-7, with TRBD1 identical over 7 bases. V gave up 4 bases and J gave up 3 bases; unmatched junction bases: 9. Germline values: CDR1 MDHEN, CDR2 SYDVKM. CDR3 length equals 15 residues. DNA for the CDR3: TGTGCCAGCAGTTCACCGGGACAGATAATCTACGAGCAGTACTTC. This translates into CASSSPGQIIYEQYF.

The chain couples TRBV5-8 to TRBJ2-2, with D possibly TRBD1 on 5 matching bases. Germline V gives CDR1 SGHTS, CDR2 YDEGEE. This CDR3 contains 14 residues. V was clipped by 0 bases and J by 3 bases, with 6 bases between them. The CDR3 coding sequence is TGTGCCAGCAGCTTGGGACAGTACACCGGGGAGCTGTTTTTT. This encodes CASSLGQYTGELFF.

This chain links TRBV20-1 with TRBJ2-1, with a weak D call TRBD2 (6 bases). Germline CDR1 reads DFQATT; CDR2 reads SNEGSKA (reference sequence). V was pared by 6 bases and J by 10 bases, with 13 bases between. The CDR3 is 11 amino acids. CDR3 coding DNA: TGCAGTGCCGAGGACTATGCGGAGCAGTTCTTC. Its protein product is CSAEDYAEQFF.

This clone has a handful of counts. This chain uses TRBV2 with TRBJ1-2, with D maybe TRBD1 (5 bases). Trimming removed 6 bases at V and 2 bases at J, with 10 bases between. This CDR3 has 13 amino acids. Germline V gene sequence: CDR1 SNHLY, CDR2 FYNNEI. The CDR3 DNA sequence: TGTGCCAGCAGCCCGGGACTGAACTATGGCTACACCTTC. This encodes CASSPGLNYGYTF. Full variable domain (missing parts from reference TRBV2 and TRBJ1-2): EPEVTQTPSHQVTQMGQEVILRCVPISNHLYFYWYRQILGQKVEFLVSFYNNEISEKSEIFDDQFSVERPDGSNFTLKIRSTKLEDSAMYFCASSPGLNYGYTFGSGTRLTVV.

The rearrangement links TRBV13 to TRBJ1-3, with 7 bases aligning to TRBD1. The CDR3 is 14 amino acids. J was trimmed by 5 bases and V by 2 bases; bases with no gene match: 3. Per germline, CDR1 PRHDT and CDR2 FYEKMQ (reference sequence). CDR3 sequence (DNA): TGTGCCAGCAGCTTAACAGGGGAAAGAAACACCATATATTTT. It codes for CASSLTGERNTIYF.

This chain uses TRBV5-1 with TRBJ1-2; D is ambiguous. CDR3 size: 15 residues. The V end was cut by 0 bases, the J end by 0 bases, with 9 bases between. Germline V lookup: CDR1 SGHRS, CDR2 YFSETQ. In DNA form, the CDR3 reads TGCGCCAGCAGCTTGGCCATAGATTCTAACTATGGCTACACCTTC. Residues: CASSLAIDSNYGYTF.

The rearrangement joins TRBV11-3 to TRBJ1-6, with a weak D call TRBD1 (5 bases). Germline CDR1 reads SGHNT; CDR2 reads YENEEA. The CDR3 runs 14 residues. V was cut by 0 bases and J by 15 bases, with 15 bases left in between. This chain's CDR3 is CASSLDTQYQGLHF. The CDR3 DNA follows: TGTGCCAGCAGCTTAGATACCCAATACCAGGGCCTCCACTTT.

The chain links TRBV6-5 to TRBJ2-7; 9 positions match TRBD1. This CDR3 comprises 13 residues. Germline values: CDR1 MNHEY, CDR2 SVGAGI. J was trimmed by 3 bases and V by 6 bases; bases with no gene match: 3. CDR3 DNA: TGTGCCAGCAGACAGGGGGCGAACTACGAGCAGTACTTC. Translating it yields CASRQGANYEQYF.

This chain links TRBV5-1 with TRBJ2-3; 9 positions match TRBD2. With 6 bases clipped from V and 4 bases from J, the junction kept 12 bases outside the gene matches. CDR1 is SGHRS and CDR2 is YFSETQ in the germline V gene. CDR3 length equals 16 residues. CDR3 protein: CASNSVAGAPPDTQYF. The CDR3, as DNA: TGCGCCAGCAATTCCGTAGCGGGGGCCCCACCAGATACGCAGTATTTT.